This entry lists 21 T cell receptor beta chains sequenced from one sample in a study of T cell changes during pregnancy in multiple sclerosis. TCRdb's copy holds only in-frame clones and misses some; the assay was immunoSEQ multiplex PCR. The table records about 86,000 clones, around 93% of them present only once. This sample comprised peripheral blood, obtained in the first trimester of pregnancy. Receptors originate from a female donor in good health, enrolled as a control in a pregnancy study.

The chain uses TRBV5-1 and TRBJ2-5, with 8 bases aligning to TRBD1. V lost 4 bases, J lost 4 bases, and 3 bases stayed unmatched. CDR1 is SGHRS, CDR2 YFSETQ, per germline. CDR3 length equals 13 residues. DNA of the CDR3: TGCGCCAGCAGCGTAGACAGGGGAGAGACCCAGTACTTC. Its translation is CASSVDRGETQYF. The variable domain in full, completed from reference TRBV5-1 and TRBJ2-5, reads KAGVTQTPRYLIKTRGQQVTLSCSPISGHRSVSWYQQTPGQGLQFLFEYFSETQRNKGNFPGRFSGRQFSNSRSEMNVSTLELGDSALYLCASSVDRGETQYFGPGTRLLVL.

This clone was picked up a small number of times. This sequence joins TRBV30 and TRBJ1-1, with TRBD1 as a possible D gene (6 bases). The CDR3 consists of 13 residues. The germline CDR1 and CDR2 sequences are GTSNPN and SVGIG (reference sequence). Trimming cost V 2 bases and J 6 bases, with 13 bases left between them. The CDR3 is CAWSPEQGAEAFF. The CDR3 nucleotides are TGTGCCTGGAGTCCCGAACAGGGTGCTGAAGCTTTCTTT.

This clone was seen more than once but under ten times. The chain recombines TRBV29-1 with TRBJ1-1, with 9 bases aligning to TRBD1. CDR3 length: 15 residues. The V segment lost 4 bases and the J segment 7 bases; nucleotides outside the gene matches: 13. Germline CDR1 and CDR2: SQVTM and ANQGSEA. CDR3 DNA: TGCAGCGTTGTGAGGTGGGGGACAGGGCAGGATGAAGCTTTCTTT. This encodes CSVVRWGTGQDEAFF.

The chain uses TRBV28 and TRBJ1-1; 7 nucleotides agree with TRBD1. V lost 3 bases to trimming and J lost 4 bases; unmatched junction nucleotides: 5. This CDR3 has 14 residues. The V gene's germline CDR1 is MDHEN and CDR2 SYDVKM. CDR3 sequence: CASSLEGAGTEAFF. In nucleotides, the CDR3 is TGTGCCAGCAGTTTGGAGGGGGCGGGCACTGAAGCTTTCTTT.

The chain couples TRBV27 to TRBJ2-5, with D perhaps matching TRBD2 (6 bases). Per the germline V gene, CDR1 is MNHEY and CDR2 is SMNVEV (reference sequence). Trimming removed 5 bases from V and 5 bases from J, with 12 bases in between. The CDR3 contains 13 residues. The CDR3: CASSPTSMETQYF. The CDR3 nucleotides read TGTGCCAGCAGTCCGACTAGTATGGAGACCCAGTACTTC.

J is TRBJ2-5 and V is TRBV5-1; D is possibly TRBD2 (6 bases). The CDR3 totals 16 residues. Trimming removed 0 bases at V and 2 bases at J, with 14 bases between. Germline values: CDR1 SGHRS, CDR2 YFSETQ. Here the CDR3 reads CASSLVGAGGQETQYF. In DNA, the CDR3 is TGCGCCAGCAGCTTGGTAGGAGCCGGGGGTCAAGAGACCCAGTACTTC.

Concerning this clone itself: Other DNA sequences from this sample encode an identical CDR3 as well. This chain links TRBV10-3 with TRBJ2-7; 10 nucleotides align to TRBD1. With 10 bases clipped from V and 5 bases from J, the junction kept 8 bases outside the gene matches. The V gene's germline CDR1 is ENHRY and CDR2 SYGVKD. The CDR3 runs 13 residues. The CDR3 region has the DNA TGTGCCAGCCGGGACAGGGGAGCTGACGAGCAGTACTTC. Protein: CASRDRGADEQYF.

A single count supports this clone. The CDR3 here is CASSQGRARGGTEAFF. In DNA form, the CDR3 reads TGCGCCAGCAGCCAGGGGAGAGCTCGGGGGGGGACTGAAGCTTTCTTT. The chain is built from TRBV4-1 and TRBJ1-1, with D perhaps matching TRBD1 (5 bases). This CDR3 comprises 16 residues. V was pared by 3 bases and J by 5 bases, with 19 bases between. Germline V gene lookup returns CDR1 MGHRA and CDR2 YSYEKL.

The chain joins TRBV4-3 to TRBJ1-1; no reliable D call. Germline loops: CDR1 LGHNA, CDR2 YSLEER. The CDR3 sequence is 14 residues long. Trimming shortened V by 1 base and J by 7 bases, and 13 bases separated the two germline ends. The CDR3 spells CASSQAGEAHEAFF. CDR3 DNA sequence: TGCGCCAGCAGCCAAGCTGGGGAGGCGCATGAAGCTTTCTTT.

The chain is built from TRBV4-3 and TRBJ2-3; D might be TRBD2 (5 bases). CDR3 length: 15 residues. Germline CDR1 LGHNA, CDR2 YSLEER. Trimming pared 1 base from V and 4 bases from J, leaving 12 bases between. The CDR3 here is CASSQGSGGADTQYF. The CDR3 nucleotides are TGCGCCAGCAGCCAAGGAAGCGGTGGAGCAGATACGCAGTATTTT.

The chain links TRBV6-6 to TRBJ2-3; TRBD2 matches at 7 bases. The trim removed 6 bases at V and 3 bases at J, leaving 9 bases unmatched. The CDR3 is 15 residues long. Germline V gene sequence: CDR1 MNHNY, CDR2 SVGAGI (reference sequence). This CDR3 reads CASSPAGRGTDTQYF. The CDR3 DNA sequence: TGTGCCAGCAGCCCAGCGGGGCGGGGGACAGATACGCAGTATTTT.

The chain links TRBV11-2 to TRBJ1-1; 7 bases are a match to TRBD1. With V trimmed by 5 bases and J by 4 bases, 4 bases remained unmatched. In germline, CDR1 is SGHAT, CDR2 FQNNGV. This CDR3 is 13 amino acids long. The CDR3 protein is CASSLTGATEAFF. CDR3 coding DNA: TGTGCCAGCAGCCTAACAGGGGCCACTGAAGCTTTCTTT.

The CDR3 DNA is TGTGCCAGCAGCCGAGCCGGGGGGGCGACCCCTATCTACGAGCAGTACTTC. Protein product: CASSRAGGATPIYEQYF. This chain uses TRBV11-2 with TRBJ2-7, with 8 nucleotides matching TRBD2. The V gene end was trimmed by 5 bases and the J gene end by 3 bases; junction bases not matched to a gene: 15. Per germline, CDR1 SGHAT and CDR2 FQNNGV. The CDR3 runs to 17 residues.

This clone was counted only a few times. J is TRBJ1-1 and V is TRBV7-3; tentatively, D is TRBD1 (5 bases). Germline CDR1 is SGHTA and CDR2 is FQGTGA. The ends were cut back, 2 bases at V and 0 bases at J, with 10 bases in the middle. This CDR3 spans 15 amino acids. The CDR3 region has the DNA TGTGCCAGCAGCTTAGGCCGGGGGATGAACACTGAAGCTTTCTTT. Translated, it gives CASSLGRGMNTEAFF. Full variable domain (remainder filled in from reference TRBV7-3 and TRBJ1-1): GAGVSQTPSNKVTEKGKYVELRCDPISGHTALYWYRQSLGQGPEFLIYFQGTGAADDSGLPNDRFFAVRPEGSVSTLKIQRTERGDSAVYLCASSLGRGMNTEAFFGQGTRLTVV.

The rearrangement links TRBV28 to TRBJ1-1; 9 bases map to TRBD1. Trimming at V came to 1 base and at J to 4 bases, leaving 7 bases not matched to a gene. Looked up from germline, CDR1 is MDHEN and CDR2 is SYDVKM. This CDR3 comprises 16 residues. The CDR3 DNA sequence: TGTGCCAGCAGTTTATTCGCGGGACAGGGTCTCACTGAAGCTTTCTTT. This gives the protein CASSLFAGQGLTEAFF.

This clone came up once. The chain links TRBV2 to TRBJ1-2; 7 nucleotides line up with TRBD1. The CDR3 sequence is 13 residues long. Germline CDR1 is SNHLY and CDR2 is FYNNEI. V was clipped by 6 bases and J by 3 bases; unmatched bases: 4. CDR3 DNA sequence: TGTGCCAGCAGCGCTGACAGGGACTATGGCTACACCTTC. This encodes CASSADRDYGYTF.

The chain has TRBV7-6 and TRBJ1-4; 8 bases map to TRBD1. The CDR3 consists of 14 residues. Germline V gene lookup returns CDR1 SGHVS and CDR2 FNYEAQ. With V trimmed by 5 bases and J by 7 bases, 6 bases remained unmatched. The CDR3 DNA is TGTGCCAGCAGCCCCAGGGGGCTCGGTGAAAAACTGTTTTTT. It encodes CASSPRGLGEKLFF. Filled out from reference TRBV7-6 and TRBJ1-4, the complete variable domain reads GAGVSQSPRYKVTKRGQDVALRCDPISGHVSLYWYRQALGQGPEFLTYFNYEAQQDKSGLPNDRFSAERPEGSISTLTIQRTEQRDSAMYRCASSPRGLGEKLFFGSGTQLSVL.

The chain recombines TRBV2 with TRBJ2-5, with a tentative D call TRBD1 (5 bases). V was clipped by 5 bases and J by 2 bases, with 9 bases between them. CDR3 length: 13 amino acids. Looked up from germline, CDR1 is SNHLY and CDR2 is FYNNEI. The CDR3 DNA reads TGTGCCAGCAGTAAACAGGTTCAAGAGACCCAGTACTTC. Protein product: CASSKQVQETQYF.

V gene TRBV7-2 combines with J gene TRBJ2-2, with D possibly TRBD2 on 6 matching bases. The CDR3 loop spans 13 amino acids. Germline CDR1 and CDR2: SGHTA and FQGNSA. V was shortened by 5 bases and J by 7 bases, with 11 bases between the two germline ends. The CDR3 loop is CASSLLGGGELFF. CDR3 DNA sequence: TGTGCCAGCAGCCTCCTGGGGGGCGGGGAGCTGTTTTTT.

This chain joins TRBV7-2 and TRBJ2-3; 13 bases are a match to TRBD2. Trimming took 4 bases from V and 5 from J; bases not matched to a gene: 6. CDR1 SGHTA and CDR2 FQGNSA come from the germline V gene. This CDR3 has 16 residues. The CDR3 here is CASSSSLAGGQDTQYF. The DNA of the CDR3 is TGTGCCAGCAGCTCTTCACTAGCGGGGGGGCAAGATACGCAGTATTTT.

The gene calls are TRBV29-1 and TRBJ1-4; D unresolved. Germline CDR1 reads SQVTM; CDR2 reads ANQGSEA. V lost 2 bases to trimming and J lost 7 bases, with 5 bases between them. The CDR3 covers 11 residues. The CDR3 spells CSVESVEKLFF. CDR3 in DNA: TGCAGCGTTGAATCGGTTGAAAAACTGTTTTTT.